This is a list of T cell receptor beta chains from one sample in a study of identical twins. TCRdb reprocessed the 5' RACE reads via MiXCR and lists one record per CDR3 protein. The sample lists 500,000 to 600,000 distinct CDR3 sequences; roughly 21% were seen once. This sample also belongs to another study, concerning T cells expressing NK-cell markers.

The sample comprised CD4+ T cells sorted from blood. The receptors derive from a woman aged 18-29 years in good health. The CDR3 runs from the conserved cysteine through the conserved F or W. The order of the fields is CDR3 length, clone size, V gene, J gene, D gene, CDR3 DNA, CDR3 protein. The D gene is left open where the match is weak. The size of a clone is reported for some rows only, either as once, few or many, or as a class for expanded clones.

length: 14
size: few
V: TRBV5-5
J: TRBJ1-6
D: TRBD1
DNA: TGTGCCAGCAGCTCGACAGGGACTGATTCACCCCTCCACTTT
CDR3: CASSSTGTDSPLHF

length: 13
size: NA
V: TRBV7-8
J: TRBJ2-3
D: NA
DNA: TGTGCCAGCAGCCCCGGACACTCAGATACGCAGTATTTT
CDR3: CASSPGHSDTQYF

length: 14
size: many
V: TRBV12-3/TRBV12-4
J: TRBJ2-7
D: NA
DNA: TGTGCCAGCAGTTTTCGGACACCACCCTACGAGCAGTACTTC
CDR3: CASSFRTPPYEQYF

length: 15
size: NA
V: TRBV13
J: TRBJ2-1
D: NA
DNA: TGTGCCAGCAGCTCTTGGGGGAAAACTTACAATGAGCAGTTCTTC
CDR3: CASSSWGKTYNEQFF

length: 15
size: few
V: TRBV7-2
J: TRBJ2-7
D: NA
DNA: TGTGCCAGCAGCTTAATAGGGTCGGTCCCTTACGAGCAGTACTTC
CDR3: CASSLIGSVPYEQYF

length: 12
size: NA
V: TRBV20-1
J: TRBJ1-5
D: NA
DNA: TGCAGTGCTAGTACAGGGACACCTCTCCTGCATTTT
CDR3: CSASTGTPLLHF

length: 18
size: NA
V: TRBV4-2
J: TRBJ2-2
D: TRBD2
DNA: TGTGCCAGCAGCCCCAGACTAGCGGGGGGGCCGGTCACCGGGGAGCTGTTTTTT
CDR3: CASSPRLAGGPVTGELFF

length: 14
size: few
V: TRBV6-1
J: TRBJ2-3
D: NA
DNA: TGTGCCAGCAGTCAAGTAGCGGTCACAGATACGCAGTATTTT
CDR3: CASSQVAVTDTQYF

length: 14
size: NA
V: TRBV14
J: TRBJ2-7
D: TRBD1
DNA: TGTGCCAGCAGCGAAGGGACAGAGTATGGCGAGCAGTACTTC
CDR3: CASSEGTEYGEQYF

length: 15
size: few
V: TRBV12-3/TRBV12-4
J: TRBJ1-1
D: NA
DNA: TGTGCCAGCAGTTTACAGGTGGGCCTGAGCACTGAAGCTTTCTTT
CDR3: CASSLQVGLSTEAFF

length: 15
size: few
V: TRBV11-2
J: TRBJ2-3
D: TRBD2
DNA: TGTGCCAGCAGCTCTCTAGCGGGAGCGCTAGATACGCAGTATTTT
CDR3: CASSSLAGALDTQYF

length: 17
size: NA
V: TRBV5-1
J: TRBJ2-5
D: TRBD2
DNA: TGCGCCAGCAGCTTGGAACTAGCGGGGGCGGGAGGAGAGACCCAGTACTTC
CDR3: CASSLELAGAGGETQYF

length: 18
size: NA
V: TRBV14
J: TRBJ2-6
D: NA
DNA: TGTGCCAGCAGCCAAGTAGGGCAGGGCCCCTCTGGGGCCAACGTCCTGACTTTC
CDR3: CASSQVGQGPSGANVLTF

length: 14
size: NA
V: TRBV6-1
J: TRBJ2-7
D: NA
DNA: TGTGCCAGCAGGGAGTCAGGGCCTCCTTACGAGCAGTACTTC
CDR3: CASRESGPPYEQYF

length: 13
size: few
V: TRBV10-3
J: TRBJ2-5
D: NA
DNA: TGTGCCGCCCAGGAGAGCTTTGAAGAGACCCAGTACTTC
CDR3: CAAQESFEETQYF

length: 11
size: NA
V: TRBV20-1
J: TRBJ1-2
D: NA
DNA: TGCAGTGCCAGAGGGACATCTGGCTACACCTTC
CDR3: CSARGTSGYTF

length: 15
size: few
V: TRBV5-1
J: TRBJ2-7
D: NA
DNA: TGCGCCAGCAGCTTGGAAGGAGGGGGTTTATACGAGCAGTACTTC
CDR3: CASSLEGGGLYEQYF

length: 16
size: many
V: TRBV12-3/TRBV12-4
J: TRBJ2-3
D: NA
DNA: TGTGCCAGCAGTTTGGGGCACGGGACTAGCACAGATACGCAGTATTTT
CDR3: CASSLGHGTSTDTQYF

length: 20
size: many
V: TRBV6-2/TRBV6-3
J: TRBJ2-2
D: NA
DNA: TGTGCCAGCAGTTACTCGTGGGGCGGGACGACTTACCGTAACACCGGGGAGCTGTTTTTT
CDR3: CASSYSWGGTTYRNTGELFF

length: 13
size: NA
V: TRBV29-1
J: TRBJ1-2
D: NA
DNA: TGCAGCGCTGGTGACGGGGGAACTTATGGCTACACCTTC
CDR3: CSAGDGGTYGYTF

length: 16
size: NA
V: TRBV9
J: TRBJ2-5
D: TRBD2
DNA: TGTGCCAGCAGCGTGGGGCTAGCGGCGCCCATTGAGACCCAGTACTTC
CDR3: CASSVGLAAPIETQYF

length: 12
size: many
V: TRBV9
J: TRBJ2-2
D: NA
DNA: TGTGCCAGCAACGTGAACACCGGGGAGCTGTTTTTT
CDR3: CASNVNTGELFF

length: 14
size: few
V: TRBV6-1
J: TRBJ1-1
D: NA
DNA: TGTGCCAGCAGTCCGGAAGACAGATATTCTGAAGCTTTCTTT
CDR3: CASSPEDRYSEAFF

length: 15
size: few
V: TRBV7-8
J: TRBJ2-1
D: TRBD2
DNA: TGTGCCAGCAGCGAAACTAGCGGGAGGGTCTATGAGCAGTTCTTC
CDR3: CASSETSGRVYEQFF

length: 14
size: few
V: TRBV5-1
J: TRBJ1-1
D: NA
DNA: TGCGCCAGCAGCCAACCTACACCGAACACTGAAGCTTTCTTT
CDR3: CASSQPTPNTEAFF

length: 14
size: few
V: TRBV20-1
J: TRBJ2-1
D: TRBD2
DNA: TGCAGTGCTGTCGGGACTAGCGTTAACTATGAGCAGTTCTTC
CDR3: CSAVGTSVNYEQFF

length: 13
size: few
V: TRBV4-2
J: TRBJ2-5
D: NA
DNA: TGTGCCAGCAGCCAGGTGGGGGGAGAGACCCAGTACTTC
CDR3: CASSQVGGETQYF

length: 13
size: few
V: TRBV20-1
J: TRBJ2-5
D: NA
DNA: TGCAGTGCTAGAGTGGTGAACCAAGAGACCCAGTACTTC
CDR3: CSARVVNQETQYF

length: 18
size: NA
V: TRBV2
J: TRBJ2-3
D: TRBD1
DNA: TGTGCCAGCAGTGAATACAGGTCAAGGACAGGGTTGAAAGATACGCAGTATTTT
CDR3: CASSEYRSRTGLKDTQYF

length: 15
size: few
V: TRBV2
J: TRBJ1-2
D: TRBD1
DNA: TGTGCCAGCAGTGAAGAGACAGGGGAGTTCGCTGGCTACACCTTC
CDR3: CASSEETGEFAGYTF

length: 16
size: NA
V: TRBV5-6
J: TRBJ2-1
D: NA
DNA: TGTGCCAGCAGCCCGGACCGTTGGGGGGCCTCAGATGAGCAGTTCTTC
CDR3: CASSPDRWGASDEQFF

length: 14
size: NA
V: TRBV7-9
J: TRBJ2-3
D: NA
DNA: TGTGCCAGCAGCTTAGCGGGTTTGGCAGACACGCAGTATTTT
CDR3: CASSLAGLADTQYF

length: 12
size: few
V: TRBV20-1
J: TRBJ2-5
D: TRBD2
DNA: TGCAGTGCTCCCCACGGGAGGGAGACCCAGTACTTC
CDR3: CSAPHGRETQYF

length: 15
size: many
V: TRBV25-1
J: TRBJ1-2
D: TRBD1
DNA: TGTGCCAGCAGTGGTGCGGGACAGGGTATCTATGGCTACACCTTC
CDR3: CASSGAGQGIYGYTF

length: 13
size: NA
V: TRBV30
J: TRBJ2-5
D: NA
DNA: TGTGCCTGGACTCGACAGCCCCAAGAGACCCAGTACTTC
CDR3: CAWTRQPQETQYF

length: 15
size: few
V: TRBV5-1
J: TRBJ2-7
D: NA
DNA: TGCGCCAGCAGCCCCCCCGGCCTACAGGGTAACGAGCAGTACTTC
CDR3: CASSPPGLQGNEQYF

length: 14
size: few
V: TRBV7-2
J: TRBJ2-2
D: NA
DNA: TGTGCCAGCAGCTTAGTGTTTGGCCCCGGGGAGCTGTTTTTT
CDR3: CASSLVFGPGELFF

length: 11
size: few
V: TRBV20-1
J: TRBJ2-3
D: TRBD2
DNA: TGCAGTCGGGGGGTCGGCGATACGCAGTATTTT
CDR3: CSRGVGDTQYF

length: 15
size: NA
V: TRBV30
J: TRBJ2-1
D: NA
DNA: TGTGCCTGGAGTGCGGATACTAGTGGGTACAATGAGCAGTTCTTC
CDR3: CAWSADTSGYNEQFF

length: 15
size: NA
V: TRBV2
J: TRBJ1-5
D: TRBD1
DNA: TGTGCCAGCAGGAGGGACAGGGGGCAAGGTCAGCCCCAGCATTTT
CDR3: CASRRDRGQGQPQHF